The clone carrying this T cell receptor beta chain appeared a few times. Its antigen is as yet unknown. The record originates from a study of cytomegalovirus exposure and HLA in healthy donors. Background on the study: A prior analysis found about 120 million unique TCR beta sequences from 170 million or so T cells.

Primers for the PCR totalled 60 Vbeta and 13 Jbeta. Only in-frame clones appear in the TCRdb table, and some are missing; sequencing was by immunoSEQ multiplex PCR. The table shows around 100,000 clones, with roughly 85% occurring only once. Points from the study as a whole: Looking again later, the authors saw that most CMV-associated TCR beta chains seemed HLA-restricted.

CDR1 MNHEY and CDR2 SMNVEV come from the germline V gene (reference sequence). The V gene end was trimmed by 6 bases and the J gene end by 9 bases; junction bases not matched to a gene: 11. The CDR3 is made up of 15 amino acids. The origin of this receptor is a woman aged 35 to 49 in good health and CMV-seronegative. The chain employs TRBV27 and TRBJ2-1; 10 nucleotides align to TRBD1. The sequenced sample was PBMCs. The chain's CDR3 is CASSDQPGQGPEQFF. The CDR3 nucleotides read TGTGCCAGCAGCGATCAACCGGGACAGGGGCCTGAGCAGTTCTTC.